The TCR beta chain under discussion was sequenced for a study of graft-versus-host responses after intestinal transplantation. Germline values: CDR1 SEHNR, CDR2 FQNEAQ (reference sequence). Between the trimmed V and J ends, which lost 5 bases and 7 bases, there was a span of 11 bases. This CDR3 spans 12 amino acids. Libraries were prepared by immunoSEQ multiplex PCR; TCRdb keeps only in-frame clonotypes and omits some of them. This table holds 70,000 to 95,000 clones, roughly 93% found once. With respect to this clone: The antigen remains unidentified.

The rearrangement joins TRBV7-9 to TRBJ1-2; D is undetermined. This clonotype was obtained from a human donor who was the organ donor for an intestinal transplant. Specimen: unstimulated CD8+ T cells sorted from spleen or lymph node cells, collected before transplant. The CDR3 here is CASSHPGGGYTF. The CDR3 DNA sequence: TGTGCCAGCAGCCACCCCGGCGGTGGCTACACCTTC.